The present T cell receptor beta chain was sequenced within a study of T cell responses to AZD1222 COVID-19 vaccine. Study-level results: Seropositivity was recorded at baseline in only 6 or 7 AZD1222 recipients. Dominant CD4 TCR responses targeted spike regions 160-218 and 743-854.

Assay: immunoSEQ multiplex PCR; the TCRdb copy retains only in-frame clones and omits some. The repertoire includes about 150,000 clones, approximately 91% of them detected once, and around 1.5% sits in the top ten. The germline V gene encodes CDR1 MGHRA and CDR2 YSYEKL. Between the trimmed V and J ends, which lost 0 bases and 7 bases, there was a span of 16 bases. The length of the CDR3 is 17 residues. Comments on this clone: As yet, its antigen is unknown.

This TCR was recovered from an adult who received the AZD1222 COVID-19 vaccine. This material consisted of peripheral blood, taken 28 days after the second AZD1222 dose. The chain joins TRBV4-1 to TRBJ1-6; tentatively, D is TRBD1 (6 bases). The CDR3 DNA reads TGCGCCAGCAGCCAAGAGGCAGGGGAAGTAAGAAATTCACCCCTCCACTTT. Encoded protein: CASSQEAGEVRNSPLHF.